Listed below are T cell receptor beta chains from one sample, sequenced in a study of blood T cell repertoires in COVID-19. TCRdb keeps only in-frame clones here, not all; method: immunoSEQ multiplex PCR. The table shows around 81,000 clones, with roughly 82% occurring only once. Sequenced material: peripheral blood. All receptors come from a human donor in a cohort sampled during active COVID-19. Each CDR3 is given with its conserved first and last residue. The D gene is left open where the match is weak. The size entry is marked missing in some rows and otherwise reads once, few, many or a size class.

>-|-|TRBJ2-7|TRBV7-8
TGTGCCAGCAGGTCGTCGGGGTCAACCTACGAGCAGTACTTC
CASRSSGSTYEQYF
>few|-|TRBJ1-1|TRBV3-1/TRBV3-2
TGTGCCAGCAGCCAACTCGGACCGTTGAGGGCTGAAGCTTTCTTT
CASSQLGPLRAEAFF
>-|TRBD1|TRBJ2-5|TRBV6-6
TGTGCCAGCAGTGGGGCCGGGACAGGGGTTGAGACCCAGTACTTC
CASSGAGTGVETQYF
>-|TRBD1|TRBJ1-2|TRBV7-9
TGTGCCAGCAGCTCCGGCTCGGACAGGATTGGGGGCTACACCTTC
CASSSGSDRIGGYTF
>-|TRBD1|TRBJ2-7|TRBV6-5
TGTGCCAGCAGCGGCGGGACAGGGGATCAGCAGTACTTC
CASSGGTGDQQYF
>few|-|TRBJ1-2|TRBV3-1/TRBV3-2
TGTGCCAGCAGCCAAGATCGGGGGTTAGGGGGCTACACCTTC
CASSQDRGLGGYTF
>once|-|TRBJ1-4|TRBV19
TGTGCCAGTAATTACAGAGCAACTAATGAAAAACTGTTTTTT
CASNYRATNEKLFF
>-|TRBD1|TRBJ1-2|TRBV5-6
TGTGCCAGCAGCCCCCCCGACAGGGGCCCCTCCTATGGCTACACCTTC
CASSPPDRGPSYGYTF
>-|TRBD2|TRBJ2-3|TRBV6-5
TGTGCCAGCAGACTAGCGGGGGCCGGGGATACGCAGTATTTT
CASRLAGAGDTQYF
>-|TRBD2|TRBJ2-1|TRBV7-2
TGTGCCAGCAGCCCTCCGGGACTAGCGTACAATGAGCAGTTCTTC
CASSPPGLAYNEQFF
>-|TRBD2|TRBJ2-7|TRBV29-1
TGCAGCGTTGAAAGCGGGGGGGCTTACGAGCAGTACTTC
CSVESGGAYEQYF
>once|-|TRBJ2-7|TRBV6-5
TGTGCCACCGGTCGGGGGGCCTCCTACGAGCAGTACTTC
CATGRGASYEQYF
>-|-|TRBJ1-1|TRBV5-4
TGTGCCAGCAGCTTGGGGTCTCCGGGACAAGACACTGAAGCTTTCTTT
CASSLGSPGQDTEAFF
>-|-|TRBJ2-1|TRBV5-4
TGTGCCAGCAGCCGGGAACTCTACAATGAGCAGTTCTTC
CASSRELYNEQFF
>-|TRBD2|TRBJ2-4|TRBV7-9
TGTGCCAGCAGCCCTCTAGCGGGGGACTATGCGGCCAAAAACATTCAGTACTTC
CASSPLAGDYAAKNIQYF
>-|TRBD1|TRBJ1-2|TRBV18
TGTGCCAGCTCATCTCCGACCGGGACAGGGTCCTTCTATGGCTACACCTTC
CASSSPTGTGSFYGYTF